This T cell receptor (beta chain) was captured by sequencing in a study of CD8 T cells in Susac syndrome. RNA, at roughly 0.45 to 1 ug, was reverse transcribed with random hexamers. Amplification of TCR beta CDR3 by immunoSEQ multiplex PCR spanned 54 Vbeta and 13 Jbeta. Via MiXCR, TCRdb re-called the immunoSEQ multiplex PCR reads, giving one row per CDR3 protein. The sample lists some 300,000 distinct CDR3 sequences; about 85% were seen once. The sequenced material came from CD8+ T cells from PBMCs. The clonotype originates from a human donor with multiple sclerosis.

The CDR3 DNA reads as TGTGCCAGCAGTCGGAGCGGGAGGGGGTACACCGGGGAGCTGTTTTTT. It codes for CASSRSGRGYTGELFF. J is TRBJ2-2 and V is TRBV27; 10 nucleotides align to TRBD2. The trim removed 5 bases at V and 3 bases at J, leaving 6 bases unmatched. This CDR3 region has 16 residues. Germline V gene data show CDR1 as MNHEY and CDR2 as SMNVEV (reference sequence).